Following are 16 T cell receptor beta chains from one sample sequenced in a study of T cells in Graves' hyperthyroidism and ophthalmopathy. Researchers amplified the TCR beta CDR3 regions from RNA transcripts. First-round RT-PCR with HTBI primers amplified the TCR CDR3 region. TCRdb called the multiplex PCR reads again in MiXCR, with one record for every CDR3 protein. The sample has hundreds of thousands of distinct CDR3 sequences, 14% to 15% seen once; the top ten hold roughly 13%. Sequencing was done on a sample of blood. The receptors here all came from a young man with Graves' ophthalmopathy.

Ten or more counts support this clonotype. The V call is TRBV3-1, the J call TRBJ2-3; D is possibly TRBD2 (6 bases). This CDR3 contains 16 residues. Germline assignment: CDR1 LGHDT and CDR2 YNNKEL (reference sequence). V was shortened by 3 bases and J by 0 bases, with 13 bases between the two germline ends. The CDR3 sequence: CASSHDQEGSTDTQYF. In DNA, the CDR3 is TGTGCCAGCAGCCACGACCAGGAGGGTAGCACAGATACGCAGTATTTT.

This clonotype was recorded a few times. CDR3 loop: CASSRRQGTNTEAFF. The CDR3 DNA sequence: TGTGCCAGTAGTAGGCGACAGGGCACGAACACTGAAGCTTTCTTT. V gene TRBV19 combines with J gene TRBJ1-1; TRBD1 matches at 7 bases. CDR3 length equals 15 residues. Germline V CDR1 and CDR2: LNHDA, SQIVND (reference sequence). The trim removed 4 bases at V and 1 base at J, leaving 6 bases unmatched.

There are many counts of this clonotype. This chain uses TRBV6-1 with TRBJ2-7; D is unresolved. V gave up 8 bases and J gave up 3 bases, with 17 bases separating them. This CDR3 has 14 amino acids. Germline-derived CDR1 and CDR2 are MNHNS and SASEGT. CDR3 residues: CASQRKWSNYEQYF. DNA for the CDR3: TGTGCCAGCCAGAGGAAGTGGTCAAACTACGAGCAGTACTTC.

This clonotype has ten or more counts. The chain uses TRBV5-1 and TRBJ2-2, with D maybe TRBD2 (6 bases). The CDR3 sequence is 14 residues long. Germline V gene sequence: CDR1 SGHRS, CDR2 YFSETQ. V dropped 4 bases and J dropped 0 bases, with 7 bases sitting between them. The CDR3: CASSPGANTGELFF. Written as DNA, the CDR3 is TGCGCCAGCAGCCCGGGAGCGAACACCGGGGAGCTGTTTTTT.

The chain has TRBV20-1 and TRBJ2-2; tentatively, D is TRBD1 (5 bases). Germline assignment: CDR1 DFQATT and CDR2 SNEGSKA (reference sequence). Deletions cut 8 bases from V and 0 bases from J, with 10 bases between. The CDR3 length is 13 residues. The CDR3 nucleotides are TGCAGTATTGCCAGGGCGAACACCGGGGAGCTGTTTTTT. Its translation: CSIARANTGELFF.

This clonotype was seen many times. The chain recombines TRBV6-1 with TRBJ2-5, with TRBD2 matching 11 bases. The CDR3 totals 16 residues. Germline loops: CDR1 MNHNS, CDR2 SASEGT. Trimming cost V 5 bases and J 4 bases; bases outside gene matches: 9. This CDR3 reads CASSSDLLAGGETQYF. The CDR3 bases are TGTGCCAGCAGTTCAGACCTTCTAGCGGGAGGAGAGACCCAGTACTTC.

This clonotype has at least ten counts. The CDR3 DNA reads TGTGCCAGCAGTTTAGGTCCATGGTTCGATACGCAGTATTTT. This codes for CASSLGPWFDTQYF. This chain links TRBV6-1 with TRBJ2-3; D uncertain. The germline CDR1 and CDR2 sequences are MNHNS and SASEGT. Trimming left V 5 bases short and J 6 bases short, with 15 bases between. There are 14 residues in the CDR3.

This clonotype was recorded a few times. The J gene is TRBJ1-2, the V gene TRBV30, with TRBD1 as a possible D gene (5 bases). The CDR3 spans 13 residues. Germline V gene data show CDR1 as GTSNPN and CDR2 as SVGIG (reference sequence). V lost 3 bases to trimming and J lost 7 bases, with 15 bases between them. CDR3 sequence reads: CAWRETGVFGYTF. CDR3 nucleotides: TGTGCCTGGAGAGAAACAGGCGTATTTGGCTACACCTTC.

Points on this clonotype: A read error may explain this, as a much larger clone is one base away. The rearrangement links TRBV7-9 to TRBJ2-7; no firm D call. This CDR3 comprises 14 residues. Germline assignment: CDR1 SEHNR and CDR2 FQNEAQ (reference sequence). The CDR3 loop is CASRPSGDSYERYF. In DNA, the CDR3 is TGTGCCAGCAGGCCGAGTGGAGATTCCTACGAGCGGTACTTC.

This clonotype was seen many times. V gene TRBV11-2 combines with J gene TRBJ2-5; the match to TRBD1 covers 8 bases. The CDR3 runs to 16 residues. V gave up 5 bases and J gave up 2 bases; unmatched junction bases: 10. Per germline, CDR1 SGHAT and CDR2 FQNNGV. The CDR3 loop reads CASSPRPRGQQETQYF. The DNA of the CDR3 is TGTGCCAGCAGCCCCAGACCCAGGGGGCAACAAGAGACCCAGTACTTC.

The CDR3: CASSQGVVGTYGYTF. The CDR3 region has the DNA TGTGCCAGCAGCCAGGGGGTGGTGGGGACCTATGGCTACACCTTC. The chain links TRBV5-6 to TRBJ1-2; 7 bases fit TRBD1. This CDR3 region has 15 residues. The trim removed 4 bases at V and 4 bases at J, leaving 10 bases unmatched. Germline CDR1 SGHDT, CDR2 YYEEEE.

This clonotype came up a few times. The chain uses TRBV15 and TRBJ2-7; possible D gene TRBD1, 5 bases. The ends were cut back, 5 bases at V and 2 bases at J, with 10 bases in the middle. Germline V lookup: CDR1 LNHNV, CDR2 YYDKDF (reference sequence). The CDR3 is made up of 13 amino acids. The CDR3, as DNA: TGTGCCACCAGCCTCGACAGTGCCTACGAGCAGTACTTC. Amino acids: CATSLDSAYEQYF.

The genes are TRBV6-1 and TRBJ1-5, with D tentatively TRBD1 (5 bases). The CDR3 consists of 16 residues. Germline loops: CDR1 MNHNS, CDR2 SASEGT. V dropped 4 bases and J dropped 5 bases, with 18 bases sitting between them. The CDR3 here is CASSAGDGAFDQPQHF. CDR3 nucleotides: TGTGCCAGCAGTGCGGGGGACGGGGCCTTCGATCAGCCCCAGCATTTT.

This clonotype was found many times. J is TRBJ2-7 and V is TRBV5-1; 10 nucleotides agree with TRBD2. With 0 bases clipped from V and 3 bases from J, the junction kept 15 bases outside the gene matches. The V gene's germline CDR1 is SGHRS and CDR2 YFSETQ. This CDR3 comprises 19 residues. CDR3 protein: CASSLAEAGLARPSYEQYF. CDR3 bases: TGCGCCAGCAGCTTGGCCGAAGCGGGACTAGCGAGGCCCAGCTACGAGCAGTACTTC.

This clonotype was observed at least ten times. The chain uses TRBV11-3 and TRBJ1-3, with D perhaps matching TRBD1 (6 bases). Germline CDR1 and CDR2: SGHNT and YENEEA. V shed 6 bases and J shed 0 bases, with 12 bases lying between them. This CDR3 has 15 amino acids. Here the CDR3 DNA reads TGTGCCAGCAGTCTCGACAGGCCCTCTGGAAACACCATATATTTT. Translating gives CASSLDRPSGNTIYF.

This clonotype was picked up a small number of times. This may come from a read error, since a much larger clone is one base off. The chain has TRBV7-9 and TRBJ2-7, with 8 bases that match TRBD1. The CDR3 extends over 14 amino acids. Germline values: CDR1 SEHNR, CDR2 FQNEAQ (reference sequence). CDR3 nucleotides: TGTGCCAGCGGCTTCGGGACAGGACCCTACGAGCAGTACTTC. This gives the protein CASGFGTGPYEQYF. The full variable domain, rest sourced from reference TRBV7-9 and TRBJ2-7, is DTGVSQNPRHKITKRGQNVTFRCDPISEHNRLYWYRQTLGQGPEFLTYFQNEAQLEKSRLLSDRFSAERPKGSFSTLEIQRTEQGDSAMYLCASGFGTGPYEQYFGPGTRLTVT.